This entry concerns a single TCR beta chain. As yet, its antigen is unknown. The CDR3 sequence is 14 residues long. J was trimmed by 6 bases and V by 8 bases; bases with no gene match: 12. Germline V lookup: CDR1 MDHEN, CDR2 SYDVKM. The data were obtained in a study of cytomegalovirus exposure and HLA in healthy donors. Overall study findings and caveats: Productive rates of about 90% or about 30% were seen for most TCR beta V segments in an earlier analysis.

PCR involved 60 Vbeta and 13 Jbeta primers. Sequencing used immunoSEQ multiplex PCR; TCRdb keeps in-frame clones, though not all of them. Found here are about 200,000 clones, 65% to 90% of them singletons; the top ten hold around 1.5%. Sample: PBMCs. The sequence was obtained from a girl aged 5-17 years in good health and CMV-seronegative. The rearrangement links TRBV28 to TRBJ1-2; the match to TRBD1 covers 7 bases. CDR3 sequence: CASLRDSQLDGYTF. DNA for the CDR3: TGTGCCAGCCTCCGGGACAGTCAATTGGATGGCTACACCTTC.